The 17 T cell receptor beta chains in this list originate from one sample, sequenced in a study of human T cells and chemical hapten exposure. Using its own MiXCR run on the RACE reads, TCRdb lists one record per CDR3 protein. The data contain some 89,000 distinct CDR3 sequences, roughly 10% of them singletons. Time point described: patch test 2, 6 weeks after DPC sensitization. The treatment here: therapeutic diphenylcyclopropenone sensitization with weekly scalp DPC. The specimen was whole blood, collected in connection with sensitization to the hapten diphenylcyclopropenone (DPC). The receptors shown here come from a woman in her 30s with alopecia areata. Some clones in this sample may be carry-over from other donors' samples.

This clonotype has a handful of counts. The rearrangement joins TRBV5-1 to TRBJ2-7; 9 positions agree with TRBD2. The CDR3 length is 13 residues. The germline V gene encodes CDR1 SGHRS and CDR2 YFSETQ. Unmatched junction bases numbered 2, after V lost 6 bases and J lost 1 base. The CDR3 spells CASTLAGSYEQYF. The CDR3, as DNA: TGCGCCAGCACCCTAGCGGGATCCTACGAGCAGTACTTC.

This clonotype was counted a few times. In DNA form, the CDR3 reads TGTGCCAGCAGCAAACGAGGGAATCTTTTAACAGGGGGGAATCAGCCCCAGCATTTT. Amino acid sequence: CASSKRGNLLTGGNQPQHF. The genes are TRBV21-1 and TRBJ1-5; TRBD1 is the table's D call and was not checked against the DNA. TRBV21-1 is noted as a pseudogene. This CDR3 is 19 amino acids long.

Ten or more counts support this clonotype. This rearrangement joins TRBV5-6 to TRBJ1-1; possibly TRBD1 for D (6 bases). V dropped 4 bases and J dropped 4 bases, with 17 bases sitting between them. Germline V CDR1 and CDR2: SGHDT, YYEEEE. This CDR3 comprises 15 residues. The CDR3 loop reads CASSLKQGVSTEAFF. As DNA, the CDR3 is TGTGCCAGCAGCCTAAAACAGGGTGTAAGCACTGAAGCTTTCTTT.

This clonotype was detected ten times or more. The chain has TRBV7-6 and TRBJ2-3; a possible D gene is TRBD1 (6 bases). The CDR3 contains 21 residues. The V gene lost 1 base and the J gene lost 2 bases, with 28 bases spanning the gap. The germline V gene encodes CDR1 SGHVS and CDR2 FNYEAQ. The CDR3 protein is CASSLGKSFPGQITPTDTQYF. The CDR3 nucleotides are TGTGCCAGCAGCTTAGGGAAGAGTTTTCCGGGACAAATCACTCCCACAGATACGCAGTATTTT. The full variable domain, with the rest looked up from reference TRBV7-6 and TRBJ2-3, is GAGVSQSPRYKVTKRGQDVALRCDPISGHVSLYWYRQALGQGPEFLTYFNYEAQQDKSGLPNDRFSAERPEGSISTLTIQRTEQRDSAMYRCASSLGKSFPGQITPTDTQYFGPGTRLTVL.

This clonotype has just a few counts. The chain has TRBV9 and TRBJ2-2; 7 nucleotides match TRBD1. CDR1 is SGDLS, CDR2 YYNGEE, per germline. Losses at the gene ends were 0 bases for V and 2 bases for J; bases not matched to a gene: 7. This CDR3 spans 17 amino acids. This chain's CDR3 is CASSVDIRQGNTGELFF. Here the CDR3 DNA reads TGTGCCAGCAGCGTAGACATCCGACAGGGAAACACCGGGGAGCTGTTTTTT. The full variable domain, with the rest looked up from reference TRBV9 and TRBJ2-2, is DSGVTQTPKHLITATGQRVTLRCSPRSGDLSVYWYQQSLDQGLQFLIQYYNGEERAKGNILERFSAQQFPDLHSELNLSSLELGDSALYFCASSVDIRQGNTGELFFGEGSRLTVL.

This clonotype was seen at least ten times. This chain joins TRBV6-9 and TRBJ1-6; possible D gene TRBD1, 6 bases. Germline V gene sequence: CDR1 MNHGY, CDR2 SVAAGI. This CDR3 has 19 amino acids. V shed 5 bases and J shed 0 bases, with 20 bases lying between them. Here the CDR3 reads CASSRDKTDDSSYNSPLHF. The CDR3 DNA sequence: TGTGCCAGCAGTCGGGACAAAACGGACGACAGCTCCTATAATTCACCCCTCCACTTT.

Many counts were recorded for this clonotype. V gene TRBV7-2 combines with J gene TRBJ1-5; unclear D gene. V dropped 2 bases and J dropped 3 bases, with 2 bases sitting between them. This CDR3 contains 12 residues. CDR1 is SGHTA and CDR2 is FQGNSA in the germline V gene. This chain's CDR3 is CASSLYNQPQHF. The CDR3, as DNA: TGTGCCAGCAGCTTATACAATCAGCCCCAGCATTTT. Variable domain in full (rest from reference TRBV7-2 and TRBJ1-5): GAGVSQSPSNKVTEKGKDVELRCDPISGHTALYWYRQSLGQGLEFLIYFQGNSAPDKSGLPSDRFSAERTGGSVSTLTIQRTQQEDSAVYLCASSLYNQPQHFGDGTRLSIL.

In this sample, this clonotype turned up many times. J is TRBJ1-2 and V is TRBV4-1; D gene ambiguous. The CDR3 spans 15 residues. The germline V and J ends were trimmed by 1 base and 5 bases, with 14 bases remaining between them. Germline values: CDR1 MGHRA, CDR2 YSYEKL. The CDR3 nucleotides are TGCGCCAGCAGCCAAGTAGGCGGGAGTACTTATGGCTACACCTTC. Its translation: CASSQVGGSTYGYTF.

As to this clonotype: A clone one base away is much larger, so this may be a read error. The chain couples TRBV20-1 to TRBJ2-3; D call uncertain. The CDR3 extends over 12 amino acids. CDR1 DFQATT and CDR2 SNEGSKA come from the germline V gene (reference sequence). CDR3 DNA sequence: TGCAGTGCTAGAGTAATCTCAGAAACGCAGTATTTT. This translates into CSARVISETQYF.

This clonotype was counted ten times or more. The J gene is TRBJ1-1, the V gene TRBV10-2; tentatively, D is TRBD1 (6 bases). V was cut by 8 bases and J by 5 bases, with 21 bases left in between. The CDR3 consists of 15 residues. Germline CDR1 and CDR2: WSHSY and SAAADI. The CDR3 region has the DNA TGCGCCAGCCTAGACAGGCAGGTAGGGGGAACTGAAGCTTTCTTT. It specifies CASLDRQVGGTEAFF.

This clonotype was observed many times. The chain employs TRBV3-1 and TRBJ2-7, with D possibly called TRBD1 or TRBD2 (5 bases each). CDR3 size: 17 residues. The ends were cut back, 4 bases at V and 4 bases at J, with 23 bases in the middle. Germline V gene sequence: CDR1 LGHDT, CDR2 YNNKEL (reference sequence). In nucleotides, the CDR3 is TGTGCCAGCAGCCCTTCCTTCGCCCAGGACACGGGGTACGAGCAGTACTTC. Residues: CASSPSFAQDTGYEQYF.

The chain links TRBV28 to TRBJ2-6; no reliable D call. This CDR3 spans 12 amino acids. Germline loops: CDR1 MDHEN, CDR2 SYDVKM. V shed 5 bases and J shed 15 bases, with 14 bases lying between them. CDR3 DNA sequence: TGTGCCAGCAGTCCCGGGCCTCGAGACCTGACTTTC. Its protein product is CASSPGPRDLTF. The entire variable domain, with the rest obtained from reference TRBV28 and TRBJ2-6, is as follows: DVKVTQSSRYLVKRTGEKVFLECVQDMDHENMFWYRQDPGLGLRLIYFSYDVKMKEKGDIPEGYSVSREKKERFSLILESASTNQTSMYLCASSPGPRDLTFGAGSRLTVL.

Many counts were recorded for this clonotype. V is TRBV11-2 and J is TRBJ1-3, with D perhaps TRBD1 (5 bases). Germline CDR1 and CDR2: SGHAT and FQNNGV. This CDR3 comprises 15 residues. Trimming pared 5 bases from V and 2 bases from J, leaving 13 bases between. The CDR3 nucleotides read TGTGCCAGCAGCGAGAATGAGGGGCCTGGAAACACCATATATTTT. This codes for CASSENEGPGNTIYF.

This clonotype was recorded at least ten times. The chain carries TRBV18 and TRBJ1-1; 7 positions agree with TRBD1. Germline assignment: CDR1 KGHSH and CDR2 LQKENI. V shed 3 bases and J 1 base; nucleotides not matched to a gene: 5. The CDR3 length is 15 residues. CDR3 in amino acids: CASSPSQGGNTEAFF. The CDR3 DNA sequence: TGTGCCAGCTCACCGTCTCAGGGGGGGAACACTGAAGCTTTCTTT.

The table lists this clonotype with a few counts. The chain employs TRBV2 and TRBJ1-3, with unresolved D. There are 16 residues in the CDR3. The ends were cut back, 6 bases at V and 4 bases at J, with 19 bases in the middle. Germline assignment: CDR1 SNHLY and CDR2 FYNNEI. The CDR3 DNA reads as TGTGCCAGCAGAACTGAATTTCAAGGTGCGGGAAACACCATATATTTT. Its protein product is CASRTEFQGAGNTIYF.

The V call is TRBV12-3 or TRBV12-4, the J call TRBJ2-1; possibly TRBD1 for D (6 bases). Trimming took 5 bases from V and 1 from J, leaving 9 bases between them. The CDR3 has 14 amino acids. DNA of the CDR3: TGTGCCAGCAGTCTCACAGGGTCCTACAATGAGCAGTTCTTC. The encoded protein is CASSLTGSYNEQFF.

This chain uses TRBV4-3 with TRBJ1-6; D might be TRBD1 (5 bases). The CDR3 contains 15 residues. Germline CDR1 reads LGHNA; CDR2 reads YSLEER. The ends were cut back, 0 bases at V and 8 bases at J, with 11 bases in the middle. The DNA of the CDR3 is TGCGCCAGCAGCCAAGAAACAGGCCCAGATTCACCCCTCCACTTT. This translates into CASSQETGPDSPLHF.